Below are 16 T cell receptor beta chains sequenced from a single sample in a study of radiotherapy plus CTLA-4 blockade in lung cancer. Only in-frame clones appear in the TCRdb table, and some are missing; sequencing was by immunoSEQ multiplex PCR. Of 40,000 or so clones in the sample, more than 60% were seen once. Sequenced material: peripheral blood, taken from a patient treated with radiotherapy plus ipilimumab. Receptors were obtained from a human donor with non-small cell lung cancer who had a partial response to radiotherapy plus ipilimumab.

This clone came up once. The chain uses TRBV7-6 and TRBJ2-3; perhaps TRBD1 as D (6 bases). The CDR3 consists of 16 residues. Germline-derived CDR1 and CDR2 are SGHVS and FNYEAQ. Trimming removed 1 base at V and 0 bases at J, with 11 bases between. The CDR3 DNA reads as TGTGCCAGCAGCTTAGAGGGGGTCTATAGCACAGATACGCAGTATTTT. Translation gives CASSLEGVYSTDTQYF.

The chain recombines TRBV10-3 with TRBJ2-5; tentatively, D is TRBD2 (7 bases). CDR3 length equals 13 residues. Germline CDR1 and CDR2: ENHRY and SYGVKD. The V gene lost 11 bases and the J gene lost 1 base, with 14 bases spanning the gap. CDR3 sequence: CAGGGQGQETQYF. Written as DNA, the CDR3 is TGTGCCGGGGGGGGCCAGGGCCAAGAGACCCAGTACTTC.

The chain couples TRBV5-7 to TRBJ2-5; 7 bases align to TRBD2. TRBV5-7 is marked as an open reading frame, function uncertain. V dropped 1 base and J dropped 2; count of bases not matched to a gene: 2. The CDR3 loop spans 14 amino acids. CDR3 DNA: TGTGCCAGCAGCTTGTGGGGGGGTCAAGAGACCCAGTACTTC. This gives the protein CASSLWGGQETQYF.

The chain joins TRBV6-6 to TRBJ2-3; 12 bases match TRBD2. This CDR3 comprises 15 residues. Germline V CDR1 and CDR2: MNHNY, SVGAGI (reference sequence). V lost 5 bases to trimming and J lost 1 base; unmatched junction nucleotides: 1. CDR3 amino acids: CASSLAGGGTDTQYF. CDR3 sequence (DNA): TGTGCCAGCAGTCTAGCGGGGGGGGGCACAGATACGCAGTATTTT.

V is TRBV4-3 and J is TRBJ2-7; perhaps TRBD1 as D (6 bases). CDR3 length: 16 residues. Trimming took 1 base from V and 0 from J, leaving 13 bases between them. Germline loops: CDR1 LGHNA, CDR2 YSLEER. The CDR3 protein is CASSQAPGARSYEQYF. Written as DNA, the CDR3 is TGCGCCAGCAGCCAAGCCCCAGGGGCACGCTCCTACGAGCAGTACTTC.

Only a few counts were recorded for this clone. The chain uses TRBV5-4 and TRBJ1-4; TRBD1 might be the D (6 bases). CDR1 is SGHNT, CDR2 YYREEE, per germline (reference sequence). This CDR3 spans 14 amino acids. V was trimmed by 0 bases and J by 8 bases, leaving 11 bases between them. The CDR3 nucleotides are TGTGCCAGCAGCTTGGAGGGGGTGAGAGAAAAACTGTTTTTT. Translating it yields CASSLEGVREKLFF.

The chain employs TRBV2 and TRBJ2-2, with TRBD2 matching over 8 bases. The CDR3 length is 14 residues. Per the germline V gene, CDR1 is SNHLY and CDR2 is FYNNEI. The J segment lost 5 bases and the V segment lost 7 bases, leaving 6 bases of the junction unmatched. CDR3 loop: CASKGTSRTGELFF. Written as DNA, the CDR3 is TGTGCCAGCAAGGGGACTAGTCGTACCGGGGAGCTGTTTTTT.

The chain has TRBV19 and TRBJ1-1, with D possibly matching TRBD1 (6 bases). Germline CDR1 and CDR2: LNHDA and SQIVND (reference sequence). V was pared by 4 bases and J by 5 bases, with 17 bases between. This CDR3 spans 15 amino acids. CDR3 coding DNA: TGTGCCAGTAGTAGCAGGGGCCATGTGGGGACTGAAGCTTTCTTT. This encodes CASSSRGHVGTEAFF.

Only a few counts were recorded for this clone. This sequence joins TRBV29-1 and TRBJ1-1, with a weak D call TRBD1 (5 bases). Germline CDR1 is SQVTM and CDR2 is ANQGSEA. V lost 7 bases to trimming and J lost 4 bases, with 16 bases between them. The CDR3 covers 13 residues. CDR3 region: CSALIRVSTEAFF. The CDR3 DNA sequence: TGCAGCGCCCTGATCAGGGTGAGCACTGAAGCTTTCTTT.

V gene TRBV4-3 combines with J gene TRBJ2-5, with TRBD2 identical over 7 bases. Germline V gene data show CDR1 as LGHNA and CDR2 as YSLEER. V gave up 0 bases and J gave up 5 bases; unmatched junction bases: 6. The CDR3 sequence is 15 residues long. CDR3 amino acids: CASSQDSGGRETQYF. CDR3 coding DNA: TGCGCCAGCAGCCAAGATTCGGGAGGCAGGGAGACCCAGTACTTC.

The chain is built from TRBV6-6 and TRBJ2-7; 9 bases are shared with TRBD1. This CDR3 is 16 amino acids long. CDR1 and CDR2 (germline): MNHNY, SVGAGI (reference sequence). The J segment lost 2 bases and the V segment lost 7 bases, leaving 12 bases of the junction unmatched. The CDR3 DNA follows: TGTGCCAGCATTCGCGCCCCGGGACAGGGCCCCTACGAGCAGTACTTC. Its protein product is CASIRAPGQGPYEQYF.

The sample holds one count of this clone. J is TRBJ1-1 and V is TRBV5-1, with 9 bases fitting TRBD1. The CDR3 sequence is 17 residues long. V shed 0 bases, J shed 3 bases, and the junction held 9 bases outside the gene matches. Germline V gene lookup returns CDR1 SGHRS and CDR2 YFSETQ. CDR3 region: CASSLVDRGGTDTEAFF. For the CDR3, the DNA is TGCGCCAGCAGCTTGGTCGACAGGGGGGGGACTGACACTGAAGCTTTCTTT. Variable domain in full (rest from reference TRBV5-1 and TRBJ1-1): KAGVTQTPRYLIKTRGQQVTLSCSPISGHRSVSWYQQTPGQGLQFLFEYFSETQRNKGNFPGRFSGRQFSNSRSEMNVSTLELGDSALYLCASSLVDRGGTDTEAFFGQGTRLTVV.

This clone was recorded once. V is TRBV6-4 and J is TRBJ2-7, with TRBD1 as a possible D gene (5 bases). Trimming cost V 11 bases and J 3 bases, with 17 bases left between them. The length of the CDR3 is 13 residues. Germline V gene lookup returns CDR1 MRHNA and CDR2 SNTAGT. The CDR3 loop is CALPRDGNYEQYF. Here the CDR3 DNA reads TGTGCCTTACCCAGGGATGGTAACTACGAGCAGTACTTC.

The CDR3 reads CASTVRLALPYNEQFF. For the CDR3, the DNA is TGTGCCAGCACCGTCAGACTAGCGCTGCCCTACAATGAGCAGTTCTTC. The V gene is TRBV5-6, the J gene TRBJ2-1, with TRBD2 matching 8 bases. The CDR3 has 16 amino acids. Losses at the gene ends were 6 bases for V and 2 bases for J; bases not matched to a gene: 10. The V gene's germline CDR1 is SGHDT and CDR2 YYEEEE. The entire variable domain, with the rest obtained from reference TRBV5-6 and TRBJ2-1, is as follows: DAGVTQSPTHLIKTRGQQVTLRCSPKSGHDTVSWYQQALGQGPQFIFQYYEEEERQRGNFPDRFSGHQFPNYSSELNVNALLLGDSALYLCASTVRLALPYNEQFFGPGTRLTVL.

This clone was picked up a small number of times. The rearrangement links TRBV5-4 to TRBJ2-7; 7 bases are shared with TRBD1. J gave up 0 bases and V 6 bases, and 9 bases lay outside the gene matches. CDR1 and CDR2 from the germline V gene are SGHNT and YYREEE (reference sequence). The CDR3 contains 15 residues. In nucleotides, the CDR3 is TGTGCCAGCACTCAGACAGGGTCGGGCTCCTACGAGCAGTACTTC. The encoded protein is CASTQTGSGSYEQYF.

This clone has more than one count but fewer than ten. The CDR3 loop is CASSIASGDTQYF. CDR3 DNA sequence: TGTGCCAGTAGTATAGCTAGCGGGGATACGCAGTATTTT. V and J are TRBV19 and TRBJ2-3, with 8 bases lining up with TRBD2. The CDR3 has 13 amino acids. Germline CDR1 LNHDA, CDR2 SQIVND (reference sequence). The junction had 0 bases not matched to a gene; V was cut back by 1 base and J by 6 bases.